The clone carrying this T cell receptor (beta chain) occurred once. The target antigen is unknown. The source of the sample is a study of T cells in tuberculosis. Study in general: This South African cohort compared adolescents with or without latent tuberculosis against adults with active tuberculosis.

Study results and caveats: Active tuberculosis patients had shorter CDR3-alpha; the beta difference was nonsignificant. Samples were chosen by availability of cryopreserved specimens.

Latent tuberculosis screening used tuberculin skin test and IGRA at entry. This CDR3 has 18 residues. In germline, CDR1 is SGHRS, CDR2 YFSETQ. V gave up 3 bases and J gave up 2 bases; unmatched junction bases: 12. Assay used: immunoSEQ multiplex PCR; TCRdb lists only in-frame clones, some missing. The sample holds more than 35,000 clones, about 95% seen once. The chain carries TRBV5-1 and TRBJ2-3, with TRBD2 matching 10 bases. This clonotype originated in a donor aged 10-35 years with latent tuberculosis or without tuberculosis infection. The sample consisted of PBMCs. The CDR3 DNA reads TGCGCCAGCAGCTCCTCCGCTGTAGCGGGGGGCTTCACAGATACGCAGTATTTT. Amino acid sequence: CASSSSAVAGGFTDTQYF.